This T cell receptor beta chain came from a study of T cells in narcolepsy. Study as a whole: Enrolled donors included narcolepsy type 1 or type 2 patients and healthy controls. General study points: Autoreactive clonotypes reportedly recurred in blood of same and different patients, not controls.

Sequencing used immunoSEQ multiplex PCR; TCRdb keeps in-frame clones, though not all of them. The top ten clones hold 0.91% of a sample with 32,000 or so clones, around 81% of them seen once. Points on this clone: What it binds is not known.

V was trimmed by 5 bases and J by 3 bases, leaving 13 bases between them. The CDR3 spans 13 residues. Per germline, CDR1 SQVTM and CDR2 ANQGSEA. The rearrangement links TRBV29-1 to TRBJ1-1; no definite D call. Material: CD45RA- memory CD4+ T cells from PBMCs. The TCR was taken from a human donor with narcolepsy. CDR3 residues: CSVQLSRDTEAFF. The CDR3 coding sequence is TGCAGCGTTCAGCTCTCGCGGGACACTGAAGCTTTCTTT.